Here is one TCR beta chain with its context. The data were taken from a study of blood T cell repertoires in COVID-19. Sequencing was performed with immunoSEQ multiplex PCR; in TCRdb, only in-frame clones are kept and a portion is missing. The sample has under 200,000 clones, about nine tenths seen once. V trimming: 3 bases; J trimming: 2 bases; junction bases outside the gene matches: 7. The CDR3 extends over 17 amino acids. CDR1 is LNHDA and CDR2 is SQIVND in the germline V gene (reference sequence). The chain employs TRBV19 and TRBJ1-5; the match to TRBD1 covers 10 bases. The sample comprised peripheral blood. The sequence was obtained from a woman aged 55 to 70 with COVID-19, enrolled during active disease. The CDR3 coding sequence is TGTGCCAGTAGTATTCGACAGGGGGCCCAGGGCAATCAGCCCCAGCATTTT. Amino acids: CASSIRQGAQGNQPQHF.